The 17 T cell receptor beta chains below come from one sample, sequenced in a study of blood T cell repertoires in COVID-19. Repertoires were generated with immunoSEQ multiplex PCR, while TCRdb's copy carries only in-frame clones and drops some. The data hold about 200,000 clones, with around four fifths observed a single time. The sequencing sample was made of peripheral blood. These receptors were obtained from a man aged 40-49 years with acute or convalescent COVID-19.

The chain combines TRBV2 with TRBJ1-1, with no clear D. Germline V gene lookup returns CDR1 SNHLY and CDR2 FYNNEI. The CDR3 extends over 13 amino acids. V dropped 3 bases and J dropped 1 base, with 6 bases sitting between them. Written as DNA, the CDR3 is TGTGCCAGCAGTGACAGATCGAACACTGAAGCTTTCTTT. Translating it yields CASSDRSNTEAFF.

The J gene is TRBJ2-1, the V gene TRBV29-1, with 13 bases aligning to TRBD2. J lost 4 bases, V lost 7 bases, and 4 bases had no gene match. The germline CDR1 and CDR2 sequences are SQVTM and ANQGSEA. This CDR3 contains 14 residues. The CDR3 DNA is TGCAGCGGGAGACTAGCGGGGGGTTACAATGAGCAGTTCTTC. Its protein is CSGRLAGGYNEQFF.

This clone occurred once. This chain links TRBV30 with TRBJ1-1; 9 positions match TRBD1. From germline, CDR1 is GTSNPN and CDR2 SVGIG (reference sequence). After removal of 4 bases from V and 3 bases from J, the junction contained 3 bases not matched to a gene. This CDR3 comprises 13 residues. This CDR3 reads CAWKWTGDTEAFF. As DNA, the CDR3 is TGTGCCTGGAAGTGGACAGGGGACACTGAAGCTTTCTTT.

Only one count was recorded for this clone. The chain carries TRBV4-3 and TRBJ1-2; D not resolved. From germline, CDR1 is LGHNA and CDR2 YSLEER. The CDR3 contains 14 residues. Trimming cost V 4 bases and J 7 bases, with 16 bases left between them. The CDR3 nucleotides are TGCGCCAGCAGCCTCTTCATGACGGAGGGTGGCTACACCTTC. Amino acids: CASSLFMTEGGYTF.

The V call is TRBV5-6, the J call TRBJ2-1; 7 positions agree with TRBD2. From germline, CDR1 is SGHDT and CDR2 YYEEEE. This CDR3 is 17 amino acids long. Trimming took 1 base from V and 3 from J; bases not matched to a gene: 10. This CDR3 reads CASSLFSREYFYNEQFF. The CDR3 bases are TGTGCCAGCAGCTTGTTCTCGCGGGAGTACTTCTACAATGAGCAGTTCTTC.

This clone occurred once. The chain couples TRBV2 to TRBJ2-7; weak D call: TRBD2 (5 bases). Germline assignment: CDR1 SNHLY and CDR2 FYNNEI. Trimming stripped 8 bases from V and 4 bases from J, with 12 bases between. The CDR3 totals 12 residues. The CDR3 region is CASGPRAYEQYF. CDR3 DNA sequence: TGTGCCAGCGGGCCGAGGGCATACGAGCAGTACTTC.

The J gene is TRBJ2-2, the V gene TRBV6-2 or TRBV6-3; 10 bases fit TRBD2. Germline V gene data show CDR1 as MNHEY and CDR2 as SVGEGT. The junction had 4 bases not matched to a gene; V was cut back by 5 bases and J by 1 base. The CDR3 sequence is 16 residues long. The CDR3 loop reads CASSTGTSENTGELFF. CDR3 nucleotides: TGTGCCAGCAGTACCGGGACTAGCGAGAACACCGGGGAGCTGTTTTTT.

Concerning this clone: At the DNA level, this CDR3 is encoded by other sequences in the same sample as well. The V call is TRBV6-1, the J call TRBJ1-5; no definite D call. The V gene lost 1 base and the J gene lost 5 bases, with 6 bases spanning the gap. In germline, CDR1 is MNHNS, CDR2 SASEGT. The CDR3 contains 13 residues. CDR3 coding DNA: TGTGCCAGCAGTGAAGACAGTTATCAGCCCCAGCATTTT. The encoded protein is CASSEDSYQPQHF.

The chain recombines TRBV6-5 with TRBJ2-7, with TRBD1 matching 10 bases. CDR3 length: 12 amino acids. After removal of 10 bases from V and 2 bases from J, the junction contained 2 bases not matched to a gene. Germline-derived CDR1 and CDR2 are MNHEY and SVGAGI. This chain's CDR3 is CATGTGAYEQYF. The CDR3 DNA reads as TGTGCCACCGGGACAGGGGCCTACGAGCAGTACTTC.

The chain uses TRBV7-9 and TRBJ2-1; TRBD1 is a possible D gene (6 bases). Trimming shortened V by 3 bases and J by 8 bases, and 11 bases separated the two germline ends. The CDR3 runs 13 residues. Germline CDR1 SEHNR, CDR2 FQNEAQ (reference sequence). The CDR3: CASSFAGAHEQFF. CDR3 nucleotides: TGTGCCAGCAGCTTTGCAGGGGCCCATGAGCAGTTCTTC. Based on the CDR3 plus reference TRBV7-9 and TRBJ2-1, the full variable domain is DTGVSQNPRHKITKRGQNVTFRCDPISEHNRLYWYRQTLGQGPEFLTYFQNEAQLEKSRLLSDRFSAERPKGSFSTLEIQRTEQGDSAMYLCASSFAGAHEQFFGPGTRLTVL.

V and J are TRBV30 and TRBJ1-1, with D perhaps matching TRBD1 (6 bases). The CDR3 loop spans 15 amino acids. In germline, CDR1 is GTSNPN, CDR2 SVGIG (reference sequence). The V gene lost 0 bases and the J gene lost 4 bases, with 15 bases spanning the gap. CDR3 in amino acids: CAWSVQGGLSTEAFF. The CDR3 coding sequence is TGTGCCTGGAGTGTACAGGGCGGTTTGAGCACTGAAGCTTTCTTT.

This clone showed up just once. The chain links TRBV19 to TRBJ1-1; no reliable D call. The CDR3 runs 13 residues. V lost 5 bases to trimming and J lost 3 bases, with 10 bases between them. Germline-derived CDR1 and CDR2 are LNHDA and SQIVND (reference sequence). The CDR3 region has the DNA TGTGCCAGTAGTTCCTATACGGACACTGAAGCTTTCTTT. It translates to CASSSYTDTEAFF.

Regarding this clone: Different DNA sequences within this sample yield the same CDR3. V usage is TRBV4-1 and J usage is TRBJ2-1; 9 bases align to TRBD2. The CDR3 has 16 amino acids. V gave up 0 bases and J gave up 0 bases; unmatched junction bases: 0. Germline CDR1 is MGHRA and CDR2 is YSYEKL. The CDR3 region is CASSQELAGSYNEQFF. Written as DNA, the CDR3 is TGCGCCAGCAGCCAAGAACTAGCGGGCTCCTACAATGAGCAGTTCTTC.

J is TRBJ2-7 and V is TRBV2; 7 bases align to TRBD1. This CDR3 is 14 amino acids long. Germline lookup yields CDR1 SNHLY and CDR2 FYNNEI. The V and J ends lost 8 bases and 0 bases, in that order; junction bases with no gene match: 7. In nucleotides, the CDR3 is TGTGCCAGCTCCGAACAGGGGTCCTCCTACGAGCAGTACTTC. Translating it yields CASSEQGSSYEQYF.

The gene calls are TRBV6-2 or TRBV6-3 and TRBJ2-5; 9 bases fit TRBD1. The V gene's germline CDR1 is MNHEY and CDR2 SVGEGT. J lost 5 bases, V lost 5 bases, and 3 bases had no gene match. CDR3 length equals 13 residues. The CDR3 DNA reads TGTGCCAGCAGTCACAGGGGGCCGGAGACCCAGTACTTC. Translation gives CASSHRGPETQYF.

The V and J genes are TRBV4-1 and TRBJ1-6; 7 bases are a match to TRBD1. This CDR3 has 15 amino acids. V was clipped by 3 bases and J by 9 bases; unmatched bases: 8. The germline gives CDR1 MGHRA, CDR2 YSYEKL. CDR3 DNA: TGCGCCAGCAGCCAGAGACAGGGAGTAAGTTCACCCCTCCACTTT. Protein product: CASSQRQGVSSPLHF.

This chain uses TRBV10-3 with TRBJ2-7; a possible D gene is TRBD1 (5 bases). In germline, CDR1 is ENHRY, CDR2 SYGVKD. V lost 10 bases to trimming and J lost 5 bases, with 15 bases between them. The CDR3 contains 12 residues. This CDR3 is CATAPLGDEQYF. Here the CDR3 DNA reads TGTGCCACCGCTCCCCTAGGGGACGAGCAGTACTTC.